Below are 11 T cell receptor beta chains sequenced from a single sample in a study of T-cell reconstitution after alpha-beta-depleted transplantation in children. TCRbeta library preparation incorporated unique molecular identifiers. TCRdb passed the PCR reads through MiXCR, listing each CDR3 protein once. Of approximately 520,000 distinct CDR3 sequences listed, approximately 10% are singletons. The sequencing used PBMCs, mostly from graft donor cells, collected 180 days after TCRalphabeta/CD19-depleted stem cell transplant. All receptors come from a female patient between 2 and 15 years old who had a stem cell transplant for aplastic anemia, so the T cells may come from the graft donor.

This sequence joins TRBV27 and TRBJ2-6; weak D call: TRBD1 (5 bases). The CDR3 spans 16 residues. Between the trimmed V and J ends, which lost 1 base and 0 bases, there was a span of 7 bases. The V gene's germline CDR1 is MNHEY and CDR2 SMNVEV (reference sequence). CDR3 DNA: TGTGCCAGCAGTTTATGGGGCCTCTCTGGGGCCAACGTCCTGACTTTC. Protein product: CASSLWGLSGANVLTF.

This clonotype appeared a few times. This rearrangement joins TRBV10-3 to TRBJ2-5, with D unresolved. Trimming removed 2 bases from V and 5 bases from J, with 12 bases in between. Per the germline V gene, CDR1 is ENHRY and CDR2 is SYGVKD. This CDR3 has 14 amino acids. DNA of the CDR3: TGTGCCATCAGTGAGCGGGCTAGGGATGAGACCCAGTACTTC. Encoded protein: CAISERARDETQYF.

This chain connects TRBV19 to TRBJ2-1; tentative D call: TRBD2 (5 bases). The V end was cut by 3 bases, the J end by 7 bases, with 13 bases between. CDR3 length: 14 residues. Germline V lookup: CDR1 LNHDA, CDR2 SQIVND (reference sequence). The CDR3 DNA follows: TGTGCCAGTAGTATCAGGCTAGCTTGGAATGAGCAGTTCTTC. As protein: CASSIRLAWNEQFF.

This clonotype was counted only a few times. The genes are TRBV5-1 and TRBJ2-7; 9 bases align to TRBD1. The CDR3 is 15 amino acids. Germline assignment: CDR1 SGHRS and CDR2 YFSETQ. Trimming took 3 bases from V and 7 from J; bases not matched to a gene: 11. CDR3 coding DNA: TGCGCCAGCAGCTGGCGGGACAGGGCACCGGGGGAGCAGTACTTC. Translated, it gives CASSWRDRAPGEQYF.

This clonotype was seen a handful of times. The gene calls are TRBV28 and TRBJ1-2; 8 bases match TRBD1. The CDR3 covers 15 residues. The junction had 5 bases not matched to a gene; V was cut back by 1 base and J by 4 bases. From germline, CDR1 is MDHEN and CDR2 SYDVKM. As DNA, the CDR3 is TGTGCCAGCAGTTTATCTACAGGGGGGACCTATGGCTACACCTTC. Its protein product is CASSLSTGGTYGYTF.

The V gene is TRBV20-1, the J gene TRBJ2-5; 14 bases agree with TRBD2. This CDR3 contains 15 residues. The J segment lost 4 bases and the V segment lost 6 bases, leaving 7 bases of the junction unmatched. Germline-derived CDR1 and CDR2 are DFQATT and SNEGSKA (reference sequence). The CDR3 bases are TGCAGTGCGGCCGGGACTAGCGGGAGTCGAGAGACCCAGTACTTC. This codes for CSAAGTSGSRETQYF.

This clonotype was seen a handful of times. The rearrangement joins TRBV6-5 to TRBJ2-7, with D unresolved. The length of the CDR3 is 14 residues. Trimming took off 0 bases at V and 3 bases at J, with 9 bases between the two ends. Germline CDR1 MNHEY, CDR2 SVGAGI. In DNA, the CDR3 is TGTGCCAGCAGTTACTCAGAGTTCATCTACGAGCAGTACTTC. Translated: CASSYSEFIYEQYF.

The CDR3 is CSVELVGAYNEQFF. Here the CDR3 DNA reads TGCAGCGTTGAATTAGTGGGGGCCTACAATGAGCAGTTCTTC. This chain joins TRBV29-1 and TRBJ2-1, with D perhaps given as TRBD1 or TRBD2 (5 bases each). V lost 2 bases and J lost 2, with 10 bases in between. Germline CDR1 SQVTM, CDR2 ANQGSEA. The CDR3 is 14 amino acids.

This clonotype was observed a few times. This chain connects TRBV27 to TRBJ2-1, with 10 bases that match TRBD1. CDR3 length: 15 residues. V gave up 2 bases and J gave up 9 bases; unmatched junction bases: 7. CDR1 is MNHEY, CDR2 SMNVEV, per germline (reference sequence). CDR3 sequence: CASSLPGTGDVEQFF. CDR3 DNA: TGTGCCAGCAGTTTACCCGGGACAGGGGACGTTGAGCAGTTCTTC.

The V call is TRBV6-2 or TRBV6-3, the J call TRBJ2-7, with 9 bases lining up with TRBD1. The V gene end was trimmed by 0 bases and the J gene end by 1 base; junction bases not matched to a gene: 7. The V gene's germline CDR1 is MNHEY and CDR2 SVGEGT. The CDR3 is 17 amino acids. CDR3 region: CASSYSTGQGRSYEQYF. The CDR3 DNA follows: TGTGCCAGCAGTTACTCGACGGGACAGGGAAGATCCTACGAGCAGTACTTC.

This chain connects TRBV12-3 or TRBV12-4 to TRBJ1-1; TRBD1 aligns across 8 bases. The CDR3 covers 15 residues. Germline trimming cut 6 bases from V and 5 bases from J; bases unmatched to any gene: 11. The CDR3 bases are TGTGCCAGCAGCCTGGCCCCCTACAGGGGGACTGAAGCTTTCTTT. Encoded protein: CASSLAPYRGTEAFF.